This T cell receptor (beta chain) came from a study of T cells in Graves' hyperthyroidism and ophthalmopathy. This clonotype has a count of ten or more. Between the trimmed V and J ends, which lost 2 bases and 7 bases, there was a span of 5 bases. Germline CDR1 reads MNHEY; CDR2 reads SVGAGI. This CDR3 contains 12 residues. TCR beta CDR3 sequences were amplified from RNA transcripts. The HTBI primer set was used in a first-round RT-PCR of the TCR CDR3. In TCRdb, the multiplex PCR reads were re-called with MiXCR into one record per CDR3 protein. The data contain almost 600,000 distinct CDR3 sequences, roughly 50% of them singletons.

This sequence originates from a woman in her late teens or twenties with Graves' hyperthyroidism. Sequenced: peripheral blood or thyroid tissue (not recorded which). The chain couples TRBV6-5 to TRBJ2-2; D ambiguous. The CDR3 here is CASSYRNGELFF. The CDR3 DNA reads TGTGCCAGCAGTTACAGAAACGGGGAGCTGTTTTTT.